This TCR beta chain was captured by sequencing in a study of OX40 agonist ivuxolimab in advanced cancers. Study findings and constraints: At doses 0.1 to 3.0 mg/kg, CD4+ and CD8+ clones expanded. Specificity for antigen went undetermined in the expanded peripheral T cells. Fewer expanded clones were found on average in CD4+ than in CD8+ T cells.

Generated by immunoSEQ multiplex PCR, the TCRdb table keeps only in-frame clones and is missing some. In the table there are tens of thousands of clones, 90% of which are singletons. Patients had blood sampled at baseline and again on cycle 4 day 1 and cycle 7 day 1. This clone has only one observation. Antigen specificity is unknown. Per germline, CDR1 SQVTM and CDR2 ANQGSEA. With 5 bases clipped from V and 3 bases from J, the junction kept 6 bases outside the gene matches. This CDR3 contains 13 residues. Sample: CD4+ or CD8+ T cells sorted from blood, taken in a trial of the OX40 agonist ivuxolimab. The source is an adult with an advanced solid tumor such as melanoma, head and neck, liver or kidney cancer. The gene calls are TRBV29-1 and TRBJ2-7; TRBD2 matches at 8 bases. The CDR3 loop is CSVPSGRGYEQYF. The CDR3, as DNA: TGCAGCGTTCCCAGCGGGAGAGGCTACGAGCAGTACTTC.